The 15 T cell receptor beta chains in this list originate from one sample, sequenced in a study of OX40 agonist ivuxolimab in advanced cancers. Produced via immunoSEQ multiplex PCR; TCRdb's table is partial and in-frame only. The sample consists of more than 60,000 clones, about 81% of them appearing once. Sequencing used CD4+ or CD8+ T cells sorted from blood, obtained in a trial of the OX40 agonist ivuxolimab. The receptor set was obtained from an adult with an advanced solid tumor such as melanoma, head and neck, liver or kidney cancer.

This clone appeared a single time. This chain links TRBV30 with TRBJ2-2; D gene uncertain. Trimming left V 3 bases short and J 1 base short, with 15 bases between. The V gene's germline CDR1 is GTSNPN and CDR2 SVGIG (reference sequence). This CDR3 has 16 residues. The CDR3 reads CAWRRGPTMNTGELFF. In DNA form, the CDR3 reads TGTGCCTGGAGGAGAGGACCGACGATGAACACCGGGGAGCTGTTTTTT.

Details on this clone: Other DNA sequences in this specimen translate into the identical CDR3. The chain couples TRBV27 to TRBJ1-1, with no clear D. Per the germline V gene, CDR1 is MNHEY and CDR2 is SMNVEV (reference sequence). The CDR3 consists of 15 residues. Trimming pared 7 bases from V and 1 base from J, leaving 16 bases between. In nucleotides, the CDR3 is TGTGCCAGCACCGTTCACGGGAATGGGAACACTGAAGCTTTCTTT. Translating gives CASTVHGNGNTEAFF.

The V gene is TRBV6-5, the J gene TRBJ1-6; D gene uncertain. Germline V gene data show CDR1 as MNHEY and CDR2 as SVGAGI. V shed 2 bases and J shed 0 bases, with 8 bases lying between them. The CDR3 runs 16 residues. The CDR3, as DNA: TGTGCCAGCAGTTACGTACCTAGCTCCTATAATTCACCCCTCCACTTT. It yields the protein CASSYVPSSYNSPLHF.

The rearrangement joins TRBV2 to TRBJ2-2, with 9 bases that match TRBD1. Germline CDR1 SNHLY, CDR2 FYNNEI. The CDR3 totals 14 residues. Losses at the gene ends were 6 bases for V and 6 bases for J; bases not matched to a gene: 5. CDR3 nucleotides: TGTGCCAGCAGACAGGGGGCTGGCGCCGGGGAGCTGTTTTTT. Translating gives CASRQGAGAGELFF.

This chain links TRBV6-7 with TRBJ2-6; no clear D. TRBV6-7 counts as an open reading frame of uncertain function. The CDR3 is 15 residues long. Trimming left V 0 bases short and J 0 bases short, with 3 bases between. The CDR3 coding sequence is TGTGCCAGCAGTTACTCAAACTCTGGGGCCAACGTCCTGACTTTC. Translation: CASSYSNSGANVLTF.

The CDR3 reads CASSPMAGTNTGELFF. The CDR3 DNA reads TGTGCCAGCAGCCCGATGGCAGGAACGAACACCGGGGAGCTGTTTTTT. This sequence joins TRBV7-6 and TRBJ2-2; the D is unclear. V lost 5 bases to trimming and J lost 0 bases, with 13 bases between them. Germline CDR1 and CDR2: SGHVS and FNYEAQ. CDR3 length equals 16 residues.

This chain uses TRBV15 with TRBJ2-3; possible D gene TRBD1, 5 bases. V lost 5 bases, J lost 3 bases, and 12 bases lay in between. Germline CDR1 reads LNHNV; CDR2 reads YYDKDF (reference sequence). The CDR3 totals 14 residues. This CDR3 reads CATSPRAGTDTQYF. CDR3 DNA sequence: TGTGCCACCAGCCCCCGGGCAGGGACAGATACGCAGTATTTT.

The chain employs TRBV18 and TRBJ2-7, with D possibly being TRBD1 (6 bases). The CDR3 length is 15 residues. Trimming took 3 bases from V and 7 from J, leaving 19 bases between them. Germline CDR1 is KGHSH and CDR2 is LQKENI. The CDR3 reads CASSPPGLGAVEQYF. The DNA of the CDR3 is TGTGCCAGCTCACCGCCGGGGCTGGGGGCTGTAGAGCAGTACTTC.

J is TRBJ1-1 and V is TRBV2; 7 bases are a match to TRBD1. CDR3 size: 19 residues. After removal of 4 bases from V and 1 base from J, the junction contained 18 bases not matched to a gene. CDR1 and CDR2 from the germline V gene are SNHLY and FYNNEI. CDR3 nucleotide sequence: TGTGCCAGCAGTGTCGGCATTCGGGCGACAGGGTATACGAACACTGAAGCTTTCTTT. It translates to CASSVGIRATGYTNTEAFF.

CDR3 in amino acids: CASSSGEGYTF. The CDR3 DNA sequence: TGTGCCAGCAGCTCAGGGGAAGGCTACACCTTC. This chain uses TRBV2 with TRBJ1-2, with D perhaps matching TRBD1 (6 bases). The V and J ends lost 6 bases and 8 bases respectively, with 10 bases between them. The CDR3 has 11 amino acids. CDR1 is SNHLY, CDR2 FYNNEI, per germline. Combining the CDR3 with reference TRBV2 and TRBJ1-2 gives the whole variable domain EPEVTQTPSHQVTQMGQEVILRCVPISNHLYFYWYRQILGQKVEFLVSFYNNEISEKSEIFDDQFSVERPDGSNFTLKIRSTKLEDSAMYFCASSSGEGYTFGSGTRLTVV.

This clone was detected only once. This sequence joins TRBV6-5 and TRBJ1-6; D may be TRBD1 (6 bases). The V gene lost 0 bases and the J gene lost 5 bases, with 11 bases spanning the gap. The CDR3 length is 16 residues. The germline V gene has CDR1 MNHEY and CDR2 SVGAGI. The CDR3 coding sequence is TGTGCCAGCAGTTACTCGCAGCAGGGGCATAATTCACCCCTCCACTTT. Translated, it gives CASSYSQQGHNSPLHF.

The V and J genes are TRBV5-6 and TRBJ2-7, with 8 positions matching TRBD2. The CDR3 totals 14 residues. J was trimmed by 3 bases and V by 2 bases; bases with no gene match: 4. CDR1 SGHDT and CDR2 YYEEEE come from the germline V gene. The CDR3 region has the DNA TGTGCCAGCAGCTTAGCGGGGGTAAACTACGAGCAGTACTTC. This translates into CASSLAGVNYEQYF.

The chain employs TRBV15 and TRBJ2-7; D is uncertain. CDR3 length equals 17 residues. V lost 6 bases and J 0 bases, leaving 21 bases between the germline ends. Germline V gene sequence: CDR1 LNHNV, CDR2 YYDKDF (reference sequence). In DNA, the CDR3 is TGTGCCACCAGTCATCACCGAATCCGCAGGAGCTCCTACGAGCAGTACTTC. As protein: CATSHHRIRRSSYEQYF.

This clone has only a few counts. The rearrangement uses TRBV4-2 and TRBJ1-6; 10 bases line up with TRBD1. The germline gives CDR1 LGHNA, CDR2 YNFKEQ. J gave up 5 bases and V 3 bases, and 4 bases lay outside the gene matches. This CDR3 region has 16 residues. In DNA form, the CDR3 reads TGTGCCAGCAGCCAGCGACAGGGGGCTGATAATTCACCCCTCCACTTT. Its protein product is CASSQRQGADNSPLHF.

The rearrangement uses TRBV7-3 and TRBJ2-7; 14 nucleotides align to TRBD2. Germline-derived CDR1 and CDR2 are SGHTA and FQGTGA. V trimming: 5 bases; J trimming: 4 bases; junction bases outside the gene matches: 4. The CDR3 is 15 amino acids. The CDR3 DNA reads TGTGCCAGCAGCCGACTAGCGGGAGGGACTTACGAGCAGTACTTC. This gives the protein CASSRLAGGTYEQYF.